What follows is one T cell receptor beta chain and its context. The CDR3 covers 12 residues. Looked up from germline, CDR1 is SNHLY and CDR2 is FYNNEI. Trimming shortened V by 3 bases and J by 1 base, and 3 bases separated the two germline ends. This entry is derived from a study of blood T cell repertoires in COVID-19. Per the original data handling: Nucleated cell counts were estimated from reference gene primer amplification. Sequencing used immunoSEQ multiplex PCR; TCRdb keeps in-frame clones, though not all of them. That table is the source of V, J and clone size, and D and trimming were worked out from the DNA. The data show about 100,000 clones, roughly 90% seen once.

Sequences were obtained from peripheral blood. This rearrangement joins TRBV2 to TRBJ2-5; D gene uncertain. This clonotype originated in a man older than 75 with acute or convalescent COVID-19. The CDR3 DNA reads TGTGCCAGCAGTGACCTCCAAGAGACCCAGTACTTC. Protein product: CASSDLQETQYF.